The 18 T cell receptor beta chains below all came from one sample that was sequenced in a study of blood T cell repertoires in COVID-19. Only in-frame clones appear in the TCRdb table, and some are missing; sequencing was by immunoSEQ multiplex PCR. This sample yields under 400,000 clones, of which about nine tenths are seen a single time; 1% belongs to the top ten. The sequenced sample was PBMCs or T cells enriched from blood (not recorded which). These receptors all stem from a woman younger than 45 who had been exposed to COVID-19.

This chain uses TRBV7-9 with TRBJ1-1; maybe TRBD1 (6 bases). Between the trimmed V and J ends, which lost 5 bases and 9 bases, there was a span of 22 bases. CDR1 and CDR2 from the germline V gene are SEHNR and FQNEAQ (reference sequence). This CDR3 has 15 amino acids. CDR3 coding DNA: TGTGCCAGCAGCCTTCGGGGACCGGGACATGGCAAAGCTTTCTTT. Translating gives CASSLRGPGHGKAFF.

The chain joins TRBV11-3 to TRBJ2-7; the D gene is possibly TRBD1 (6 bases). This CDR3 has 18 amino acids. CDR1 is SGHNT, CDR2 YENEEA, per germline. The V and J ends lost 2 bases and 7 bases respectively, with 27 bases between them. The DNA of the CDR3 is TGTGCCAGCAGCTTACGTGGTGGCAGGGGCTACCTTCCTCGGGAGCAGTACTTC. Protein product: CASSLRGGRGYLPREQYF.

The rearrangement links TRBV21-1 to TRBJ2-7; the D call in the table, TRBD1, was not verified against the DNA. TRBV21-1 corresponds to a pseudogene. The CDR3 runs to 12 residues. CDR3 DNA: TGTGCCAGCAGCCACAGGCCAGGGGATCAGTACTTC. This codes for CASSHRPGDQYF.

The chain recombines TRBV3-1 (or the pseudogene TRBV3-2) with TRBJ1-6, with 10 positions matching TRBD1. The germline CDR1 and CDR2 sequences are LGHDT and YNNKEL (reference sequence). The CDR3 is 15 amino acids. Trimming took 8 bases from V and 7 from J; bases not matched to a gene: 8. CDR3 bases: TGTGCCAGCTCAGGAGGGACAGGGGACAATTCACCCCTCCACTTT. This codes for CASSGGTGDNSPLHF.

The gene calls are TRBV29-1 and TRBJ1-5; 11 bases are a match to TRBD1. Per the germline V gene, CDR1 is SQVTM and CDR2 is ANQGSEA. The CDR3 loop spans 12 amino acids. J lost 9 bases, V lost 7 bases, and 5 bases had no gene match. CDR3: CSAGQGGGPQHF. In DNA form, the CDR3 reads TGCAGCGCGGGACAGGGGGGAGGGCCCCAGCATTTT.

The rearrangement links TRBV6-5 to TRBJ1-3, with a possible D match to TRBD1 (5 bases). The length of the CDR3 is 11 residues. Germline V gene data show CDR1 as MNHEY and CDR2 as SVGAGI. V dropped 5 bases and J dropped 7 bases, with 6 bases sitting between them. The CDR3: CASSRGNTIYF. CDR3 bases: TGTGCCAGCAGTCGGGGGAACACCATATATTTT.

This clone was detected only a few times. The chain couples TRBV5-1 to TRBJ1-6; D gene ambiguous. This CDR3 has 15 residues. V shed 0 bases and J shed 11 bases, with 15 bases lying between them. Germline V gene sequence: CDR1 SGHRS, CDR2 YFSETQ. The CDR3 here is CASSLDWEGRAPLHF. CDR3 nucleotide sequence: TGCGCCAGCAGCTTGGATTGGGAGGGTAGGGCACCCCTCCACTTT.

The rearrangement joins TRBV3-1 (or the pseudogene TRBV3-2) to TRBJ2-1, with 15 bases matching TRBD2. CDR3 length: 20 amino acids. V gave up 0 bases and J gave up 7 bases; unmatched junction bases: 13. CDR1 is LGHDT and CDR2 is YNNKEL in the germline V gene (reference sequence). The DNA for the CDR3 is TGTGCCAGCAGCCAAGATCGTCGGACTAGCGGGAGGGCACCGACTAATGAGCAGTTCTTC. The encoded protein is CASSQDRRTSGRAPTNEQFF.

In this sample, this clone turned up once. The V and J genes are TRBV19 and TRBJ2-6; D remains ambiguous. The CDR3 has 15 amino acids. V lost 3 bases, J lost 2 bases, and 8 bases lay in between. From germline, CDR1 is LNHDA and CDR2 SQIVND (reference sequence). CDR3 sequence reads: CASSILAAGANVLTF. The CDR3 DNA reads TGTGCCAGTAGTATTTTGGCAGCTGGGGCCAACGTCCTGACTTTC.

V usage is TRBV18 and J usage is TRBJ1-4; 8 positions match TRBD1. This CDR3 region has 15 residues. In germline, CDR1 is KGHSH, CDR2 LQKENI. J lost 6 bases, V lost 3 bases, and 6 bases had no gene match. The CDR3 loop is CASSPFDRGDEKLFF. The CDR3 region has the DNA TGTGCCAGCTCACCTTTCGACAGGGGCGATGAAAAACTGTTTTTT.

The chain joins TRBV6-5 to TRBJ2-6; D is uncertain. This CDR3 comprises 15 residues. CDR1 MNHEY and CDR2 SVGAGI come from the germline V gene. Trimming stripped 6 bases from V and 6 bases from J, with 15 bases between. The CDR3 loop is CASSPPGLEANVLTF. The DNA of the CDR3 is TGTGCCAGCAGCCCCCCTGGGCTGGAGGCCAACGTCCTGACTTTC.

In this sample, this clone turned up once. The genes are TRBV19 and TRBJ1-6; D might be TRBD1 (5 bases). The length of the CDR3 is 15 residues. Germline V gene lookup returns CDR1 LNHDA and CDR2 SQIVND (reference sequence). Between the trimmed V and J ends, which lost 5 bases and 9 bases, there was a span of 17 bases. The CDR3 DNA reads TGTGCCAGTAGTCGGGACTCCTTGGCATCTTCACCCCTCCACTTT. Translation: CASSRDSLASSPLHF. Combining the CDR3 with reference TRBV19 and TRBJ1-6 gives the whole variable domain DGGITQSPKYLFRKEGQNVTLSCEQNLNHDAMYWYRQDPGQGLRLIYYSQIVNDFQKGDIAEGYSVSREKKESFPLTVTSAQKNPTAFYLCASSRDSLASSPLHFGNGTRLTVT.

The CDR3 DNA follows: TGTGCCAGCAGCCCATGGACAGGGCGTAATTCACCCCTCCACTTT. Amino acids: CASSPWTGRNSPLHF. The chain couples TRBV28 to TRBJ1-6; 8 nucleotides line up with TRBD1. The germline CDR1 and CDR2 sequences are MDHEN and SYDVKM. Losses at the gene ends were 6 bases for V and 6 bases for J; bases not matched to a gene: 7. The CDR3 has 15 amino acids.

This clone is a singleton in its sample. The V and J genes are TRBV5-1 and TRBJ2-5, with D perhaps matching TRBD2 (5 bases). V gave up 8 bases and J gave up 1 base, with 12 bases separating them. The CDR3 spans 13 residues. Germline CDR1 and CDR2: SGHRS and YFSETQ. The CDR3, as DNA: TGCGCCAGTACAACGAGGGCCCAAGAGACCCAGTACTTC. Residues: CASTTRAQETQYF. Variable domain in full (rest from reference TRBV5-1 and TRBJ2-5): KAGVTQTPRYLIKTRGQQVTLSCSPISGHRSVSWYQQTPGQGLQFLFEYFSETQRNKGNFPGRFSGRQFSNSRSEMNVSTLELGDSALYLCASTTRAQETQYFGPGTRLLVL.

The genes are TRBV21-1 and TRBJ1-3; whether TRBD1, the table's D call, matches the DNA was not checked. TRBV21-1 is listed as a pseudogene. This CDR3 contains 15 residues. In DNA form, the CDR3 reads TGTGCCAGCAGCAAACAGGGGGCGGATGGAAACACCATATATTTT. Translated: CASSKQGADGNTIYF.

This clone was recorded only once. The chain links TRBV28 to TRBJ2-7; 8 nucleotides agree with TRBD2. CDR1 is MDHEN and CDR2 is SYDVKM in the germline V gene. J lost 0 bases, V lost 4 bases, and 5 bases had no gene match. CDR3 size: 15 residues. CDR3 in DNA: TGTGCCAGCAGTTCCCCGGGAGGGGACTCCTACGAGCAGTACTTC. Translating it yields CASSSPGGDSYEQYF.

The genes are TRBV10-2 and TRBJ2-1; TRBD2 agrees at 11 bases. The V gene end was trimmed by 3 bases and the J gene end by 7 bases; junction bases not matched to a gene: 5. Per germline, CDR1 WSHSY and CDR2 SAAADI. The CDR3 contains 15 residues. CDR3 loop: CASSEGTSGYNEQFF. As DNA, the CDR3 is TGCGCCAGCAGTGAAGGGACTAGCGGTTATAATGAGCAGTTCTTC.

The gene calls are TRBV19 and TRBJ1-4, with D possibly being TRBD1 (6 bases). Germline V gene sequence: CDR1 LNHDA, CDR2 SQIVND (reference sequence). V was pared by 3 bases and J by 4 bases, with 15 bases between. The CDR3 is made up of 16 amino acids. The CDR3 here is CASSIWGGQSNEKLFF. The CDR3 DNA reads as TGTGCCAGTAGTATCTGGGGGGGGCAGAGTAATGAAAAACTGTTTTTT.